One sample yielded the 27 T cell receptor beta chains listed below, sequenced in a study of T-cell memory formation after mild COVID-19. TCRdb used MiXCR to reprocess the 5' RACE reads, holding one entry per CDR3 protein. This sample has about 320,000 distinct CDR3 sequences, with about 13% found just once. Sample: PBMCs or a T cell subset sorted from them (not recorded which). The origin of the receptors is a young man who had mild COVID-19 (a few samples of this study predate the infection). Cell type and time point are not known.

This clonotype showed up many times. V gene TRBV21-1 combines with J gene TRBJ1-1. TRBV21-1 is marked as a pseudogene. The CDR3 sequence is 13 residues long. This chain's CDR3 is CASSKLEGTEAFF. CDR3 nucleotide sequence: TGTGCCAGCAGCAAATTGGAAGGCACTGAAGCTTTCTTT.

The chain combines TRBV29-1 with TRBJ2-1; D remains unclear. Germline V gene sequence: CDR1 SQVTM, CDR2 ANQGSEA. This CDR3 is built from 14 residues. The V end lost 2 bases, the J end lost 9 bases, and 17 bases lay between the germline ends. In nucleotides, the CDR3 is TGCAGCGTTGAAAGGTCAGCCCCCCGTGGTGAGCAGTTCTTC. Protein: CSVERSAPRGEQFF.

Remarks on this clonotype: This may stem from a read error, because a much larger clone lies one nucleotide away. The gene calls are TRBV24-1 and TRBJ2-1; 11 positions agree with TRBD2. V trimming: 5 bases; J trimming: 8 bases; junction bases outside the gene matches: 7. CDR3 length: 15 amino acids. Germline lookup yields CDR1 KGHDR and CDR2 SFDVKD. CDR3 protein: CATSGPGLAGDEQFF. In DNA, the CDR3 is TGTGCCACCAGTGGTCCCGGACTAGCGGGTGATGAGCAGTTCTTC.

The chain has TRBV4-3 and TRBJ2-4; unclear D gene. Germline CDR1 and CDR2: LGHNA and YSLEER. V dropped 0 bases and J dropped 12 bases, with 18 bases sitting between them. The CDR3 has 15 residues. The CDR3 DNA is TGCGCCAGCAGCCAAGAAGATCGGCCCTCGAATGCTCAGTACTTC. Its protein product is CASSQEDRPSNAQYF.

The rearrangement links TRBV6-2 or TRBV6-3 to TRBJ1-1; the D is unclear. Germline lookup yields CDR1 MNHEY and CDR2 SVGEGT. Trimming removed 2 bases at V and 0 bases at J, with 10 bases between. This CDR3 has 15 residues. The DNA for the CDR3 is TGTGCCAGCAGTTACCTACCCCTCGTGAACACTGAAGCTTTCTTT. As protein: CASSYLPLVNTEAFF.

This clonotype appeared many times. The chain is built from TRBV27 and TRBJ1-5, with D perhaps TRBD1 (5 bases). This CDR3 is built from 13 residues. From germline, CDR1 is MNHEY and CDR2 SMNVEV (reference sequence). With 8 bases removed from V and 1 base from J, the gap between germline ends came to 9 bases. CDR3 protein: CASVGASNQPQHF. Here the CDR3 DNA reads TGTGCCAGCGTCGGGGCCAGCAATCAGCCCCAGCATTTT.

The V and J genes are TRBV3-1 and TRBJ1-2; TRBD1 aligns across 8 bases. V lost 1 base and J lost 4; bases outside the gene matches: 5. This CDR3 comprises 15 residues. Germline assignment: CDR1 LGHDT and CDR2 YNNKEL (reference sequence). The CDR3: CASSQGPGGFYGYTF. DNA of the CDR3: TGTGCCAGCAGCCAAGGGCCAGGGGGCTTCTATGGCTACACCTTC.

This clonotype was observed a handful of times. CDR3: CSATRGSVNTEAFF. CDR3 coding DNA: TGCAGTGCTACTAGGGGGTCTGTGAACACTGAAGCTTTCTTT. This rearrangement joins TRBV20-1 to TRBJ1-1; a weak D match, TRBD1 (6 bases). V was trimmed by 4 bases and J by 0 bases, leaving 12 bases between them. The CDR3 has 14 residues. Germline V gene lookup returns CDR1 DFQATT and CDR2 SNEGSKA (reference sequence).

CDR3 protein: CASSYFEGAKTQYF. CDR3 nucleotides: TGTGCCAGCAGTTACTTCGAGGGGGCCAAGACCCAGTACTTC. The chain combines TRBV6-2 or TRBV6-3 with TRBJ2-5; 7 bases fit TRBD1. Trimming removed 1 base from V and 6 bases from J; junction bases left unmatched: 5. CDR3 length equals 14 residues. The germline V gene encodes CDR1 MNHEY and CDR2 SVGEGT.

A few counts support this clonotype. The chain has TRBV2 and TRBJ2-2, with D tentatively TRBD1 (5 bases). V was shortened by 4 bases and J by 4 bases, with 13 bases between the two germline ends. Germline V gene lookup returns CDR1 SNHLY and CDR2 FYNNEI. The CDR3 totals 15 residues. Here the CDR3 DNA reads TGTGCCAGCAGTGTGGCCAGGGTTGTCACCGGGGAGCTGTTTTTT. Amino acid sequence: CASSVARVVTGELFF. The variable domain in full, with the rest retrieved from reference TRBV2 and TRBJ2-2, is EPEVTQTPSHQVTQMGQEVILRCVPISNHLYFYWYRQILGQKVEFLVSFYNNEISEKSEIFDDQFSVERPDGSNFTLKIRSTKLEDSAMYFCASSVARVVTGELFFGEGSRLTVL.

This clonotype was seen at least ten times. The chain couples TRBV5-1 to TRBJ2-7; 9 nucleotides line up with TRBD1. Trimming removed 4 bases from V and 3 bases from J; junction bases left unmatched: 5. The CDR3 is 14 amino acids. The germline V gene has CDR1 SGHRS and CDR2 YFSETQ. CDR3 DNA sequence: TGCGCCAGCAGCGGACTGACAGGGGGCTACGAGCAGTACTTC. It translates to CASSGLTGGYEQYF.

J is TRBJ2-1 and V is TRBV5-1; D is perhaps TRBD2 (6 bases). The CDR3 is made up of 16 amino acids. The germline gives CDR1 SGHRS, CDR2 YFSETQ. V was trimmed by 2 bases and J by 3 bases, leaving 15 bases between them. CDR3 loop: CASSFLAGSYYNEQFF. As DNA, the CDR3 is TGCGCCAGCAGCTTTCTCGCGGGGTCTTACTACAATGAGCAGTTCTTC.

This clonotype was observed at least ten times. A junction end diverges from the germline sequence, so it may reflect a read error. J is TRBJ2-6 and V is TRBV12-3 or TRBV12-4; no definite D call. This CDR3 has 14 amino acids. CDR3 sequence (DNA): TGCGCCAGCAGCTTGGTTTCTGGGGCCAACGTCCTGACTTTC. Translation: CASSLVSGANVLTF.

This clonotype showed up just a few times. J is TRBJ2-1 and V is TRBV20-1; 13 bases fit TRBD2. Germline-derived CDR1 and CDR2 are DFQATT and SNEGSKA (reference sequence). The CDR3 is made up of 13 amino acids. The V gene end was trimmed by 6 bases and the J gene end by 4 bases; junction bases not matched to a gene: 0. The CDR3 loop reads CSAGLAGYNEQFF. In DNA, the CDR3 is TGCAGTGCGGGACTAGCGGGGTACAATGAGCAGTTCTTC.

This clonotype was counted between two and nine times. The chain combines TRBV2 with TRBJ2-1; TRBD2 matches 13 bases. CDR1 and CDR2 (germline): SNHLY, FYNNEI. The CDR3 has 13 amino acids. J lost 8 bases, V lost 7 bases, and 2 bases had no gene match. CDR3 nucleotide sequence: TGTGCCAGCACTGGACTAGCGGGGGATGAGCAGTTCTTC. It translates to CASTGLAGDEQFF.

This clonotype was counted a few times. V usage is TRBV18 and J usage is TRBJ2-5; D not resolved. V was pared by 0 bases and J by 5 bases, with 4 bases between. This CDR3 contains 12 residues. Germline-derived CDR1 and CDR2 are KGHSH and LQKENI. The CDR3 nucleotides read TGTGCCAGCTCACCACCGACTGAGACCCAGTACTTC. Amino acid sequence: CASSPPTETQYF. Complete variable domain (other parts from reference TRBV18 and TRBJ2-5): NAGVMQNPRHLVRRRGQEARLRCSPMKGHSHVYWYRQLPEEGLKFMVYLQKENIIDESGMPKERFSAEFPKEGPSILRIQQVVRGDSAAYFCASSPPTETQYFGPGTRLLVL.

This clonotype was detected only a few times. The chain combines TRBV7-2 with TRBJ1-2; the D gene is possibly TRBD1 (5 bases). From germline, CDR1 is SGHTA and CDR2 FQGNSA. Trimming stripped 4 bases from V and 5 bases from J, with 14 bases between. The CDR3 contains 14 residues. CDR3 loop: CASSSRPGSYGYTF. The CDR3, as DNA: TGTGCCAGCAGCTCTAGGCCAGGGAGTTATGGCTACACCTTC. Supplemented by reference TRBV7-2 and TRBJ1-2, the full variable domain reads GAGVSQSPSNKVTEKGKDVELRCDPISGHTALYWYRQSLGQGLEFLIYFQGNSAPDKSGLPSDRFSAERTGGSVSTLTIQRTQQEDSAVYLCASSSRPGSYGYTFGSGTRLTVV.

This clonotype occurred a few times. This chain uses TRBV5-1 with TRBJ2-5; possible D gene TRBD1, 6 bases. Trimming removed 5 bases from V and 4 bases from J, with 15 bases in between. The CDR3 loop spans 14 amino acids. Germline loops: CDR1 SGHRS, CDR2 YFSETQ. CDR3 DNA: TGCGCCAGCAGTATTACAGGGTACCCAGAGACCCAGTACTTC. It specifies CASSITGYPETQYF.

There are a few counts of this clonotype. V usage is TRBV6-5 and J usage is TRBJ2-5; 8 bases line up with TRBD2. CDR1 MNHEY and CDR2 SVGAGI come from the germline V gene. V trimming: 2 bases; J trimming: 1 base; junction bases outside the gene matches: 6. The CDR3 totals 16 residues. The CDR3 nucleotides are TGTGCCAGCAGTTACGGTTCTAGCGGGCCCCAAGAGACCCAGTACTTC. Its translation is CASSYGSSGPQETQYF.

This clonotype was observed a handful of times. This chain joins TRBV5-1 and TRBJ1-1; tentatively, D is TRBD1 (5 bases). Germline V lookup: CDR1 SGHRS, CDR2 YFSETQ. Trimming pared 4 bases from V and 6 bases from J, leaving 19 bases between. The CDR3 runs 15 residues. CDR3 in amino acids: CASSITGTTNAEAFF. CDR3 nucleotides: TGCGCCAGCAGCATTACCGGGACGACCAACGCTGAAGCTTTCTTT.

The sample holds a few counts of this clonotype. This rearrangement joins TRBV24-1 to TRBJ1-2; TRBD1 aligns across 7 bases. This CDR3 region has 13 residues. Germline assignment: CDR1 KGHDR and CDR2 SFDVKD. The ends lost 2 bases at V and 6 bases at J; junction bases unmatched: 2. CDR3: CATSDSTGDGYTF. The DNA for the CDR3 is TGTGCCACCAGTGATTCAACAGGGGATGGCTACACCTTC.

This clonotype was recorded a few times. V gene TRBV7-2 combines with J gene TRBJ1-1; 7 bases line up with TRBD1. CDR1 is SGHTA and CDR2 is FQGNSA in the germline V gene. Losses at the gene ends were 6 bases for V and 3 bases for J; bases not matched to a gene: 7. This CDR3 has 14 amino acids. CDR3 loop: CASSSDRVHTEAFF. The CDR3 DNA reads TGTGCCAGCAGTAGCGACAGGGTTCACACTGAAGCTTTCTTT.

Only a few counts were recorded for this clonotype. The V call is TRBV4-1, the J call TRBJ2-5; 10 positions agree with TRBD1. The CDR3 contains 16 residues. The V gene's germline CDR1 is MGHRA and CDR2 YSYEKL. V trimming: 0 bases; J trimming: 5 bases; junction bases outside the gene matches: 6. The CDR3 loop is CASSQEGTGVGETQYF. DNA for the CDR3: TGCGCCAGCAGCCAAGAGGGGACAGGGGTCGGGGAGACCCAGTACTTC.

J is TRBJ2-7 and V is TRBV6-2 or TRBV6-3; 9 bases line up with TRBD2. The CDR3 extends over 14 amino acids. Germline V gene data show CDR1 as MNHEY and CDR2 as SVGEGT. V gave up 8 bases and J gave up 2 bases; unmatched junction bases: 7. The CDR3 DNA sequence: TGTGCCAGCTCTGGCTTAGCGGGGGCCTACGAGCAGTACGTC. It codes for CASSGLAGAYEQYV.

The sample holds one count of this clonotype. The CDR3 region has the DNA TGCAGCGTCGGGGCAGCCGACTCTGGAAACACCATATATTTT. Translating it yields CSVGAADSGNTIYF. The rearrangement uses TRBV20-1 and TRBJ1-3; perhaps TRBD1 as D (5 bases). CDR3 length equals 14 residues. Germline lookup yields CDR1 DFQATT and CDR2 SNEGSKA (reference sequence).

V gene TRBV5-1 combines with J gene TRBJ2-5; TRBD2 might be the D (6 bases). The CDR3 runs 15 residues. Per germline, CDR1 SGHRS and CDR2 YFSETQ. Trimming shortened V by 0 bases and J by 4 bases, and 13 bases separated the two germline ends. In nucleotides, the CDR3 is TGCGCCAGCAGCTTGGGACTAGACCTCGGAGAGACCCAGTACTTC. Translating it yields CASSLGLDLGETQYF.

V gene TRBV5-4 combines with J gene TRBJ2-3; D call uncertain. Between the trimmed V and J ends, which lost 9 bases and 7 bases, there was a span of 21 bases. The CDR3 consists of 14 residues. Looked up from germline, CDR1 is SGHNT and CDR2 is YYREEE (reference sequence). CDR3 amino acids: CAIMWGTTPHTQYF. The CDR3 DNA reads as TGTGCCATCATGTGGGGTACTACTCCTCATACGCAGTATTTT.